This T cell receptor (beta chain) was identified in a study of blood T cell repertoires in COVID-19. At the level of the study: From the United States, Italy and Spain came samples of acute and convalescent COVID-19. T cells, B-cell-depleted T cells, or PBMCs provided the cDNA or gDNA that served as material.

The CDR3 length is 12 residues. The V end lost 5 bases, the J end lost 6 bases, and 11 bases lay between the germline ends. Germline V lookup: CDR1 SGHAT, CDR2 FQNNGV. Profiled with immunoSEQ multiplex PCR; TCRdb holds only in-frame clones, not every one. This sample has about 49,000 clones, with approximately 81% found just once. The clonotype was recovered from a woman at least 80 years old with COVID-19, enrolled during active disease. Sequenced: peripheral blood. V is TRBV11-2 and J is TRBJ2-7; D remains unclear. In DNA, the CDR3 is TGTGCCAGCAGCCCTACCACTGTCGAGCAGTACTTC. Translation gives CASSPTTVEQYF.